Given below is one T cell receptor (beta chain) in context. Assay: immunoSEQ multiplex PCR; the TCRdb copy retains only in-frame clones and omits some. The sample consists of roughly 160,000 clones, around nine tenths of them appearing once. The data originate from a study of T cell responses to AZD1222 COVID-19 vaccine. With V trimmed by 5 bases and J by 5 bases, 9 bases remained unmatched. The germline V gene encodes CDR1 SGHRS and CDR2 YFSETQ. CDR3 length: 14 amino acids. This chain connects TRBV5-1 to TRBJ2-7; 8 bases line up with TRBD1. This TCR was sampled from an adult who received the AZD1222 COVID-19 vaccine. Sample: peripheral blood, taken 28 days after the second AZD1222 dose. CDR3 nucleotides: TGCGCCAGCAGTAATTCGGACAGGGTCCACGAGCAGTACTTC. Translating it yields CASSNSDRVHEQYF.